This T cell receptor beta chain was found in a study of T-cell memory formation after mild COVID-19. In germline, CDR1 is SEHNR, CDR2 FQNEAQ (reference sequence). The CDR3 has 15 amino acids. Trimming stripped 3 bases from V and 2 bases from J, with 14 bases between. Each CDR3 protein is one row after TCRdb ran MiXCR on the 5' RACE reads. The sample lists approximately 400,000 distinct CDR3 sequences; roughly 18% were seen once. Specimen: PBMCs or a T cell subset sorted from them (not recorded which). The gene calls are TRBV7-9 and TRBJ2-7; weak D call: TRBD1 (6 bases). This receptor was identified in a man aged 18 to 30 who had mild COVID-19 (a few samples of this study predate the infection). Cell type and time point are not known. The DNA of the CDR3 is TGTGCCAGCAGCTTTAGCACAGGGATAACCTACGAGCAGTACTTC. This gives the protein CASSFSTGITYEQYF.